This T cell receptor beta chain was sequenced in a study of T cells in Graves' hyperthyroidism and ophthalmopathy (dated by TCRdb to about 2019). Regarding the research as a whole: To identify TCR V-J signatures that set the groups apart, the researchers used a discovery cohort of more than 95 patients, made up of 43 with Graves' ophthalmopathy and 55 to 65 with stable Graves' hyperthyroidism. Prospective prediction of ophthalmopathy was tested in an independent validation cohort consisting of about 20 hyperthyroidism patients and about 17 patients who later progressed to ophthalmopathy. The 80 to 100 discovery patients were randomly divided into training and test sets at a 7:3 ratio. Thyroid tissue and blood T-cell repertoires from about six Graves' hyperthyroidism patients were also compared in the study. Once sampling was done, hyperthyroidism patients were given methimazole at a starting dose of 30 mg daily, whereas ophthalmopathy patients were given high-dose intravenous methylprednisolone. According to the paper, TCR Vbeta CDR3 sequencing was carried out on about 140 peripheral blood samples, which came from 40 to 45 ophthalmopathy, roughly 75 hyperthyroidism and around 17 progressor patients. On the study overall, not on this receptor specifically: Sample size was not statistically predetermined, and investigators were not blinded to group allocation. In validation, the model predicted progression to ophthalmopathy a median of around six months before onset, with roughly 68% sensitivity and 72.22% specificity. A model built on a 13 V-J signature distinguished ophthalmopathy from stable hyperthyroidism, reaching roughly 88% sensitivity and approximately 81% specificity in cross-validation and 80%/75% in testing. Most expanded thyroid clonotypes (frequency above 0.001) were also found in blood, which suggests that blood repertoires may mirror thyroid immune responses.

The TCR beta CDR3 regions were amplified from the RNA transcripts. The TCR CDR3 was subjected to a first round of RT-PCR using the HTBI primer set and the Qiagen OneStep RT-PCR kit. Libraries were constructed in a second round of multiplex PCR, after which size selection and purification were performed. Paired-end sequencing of the libraries was performed with 100 bp reads on an Illumina HiSeq2000. Concerning the study's data processing: SOAPnuke was used to process the raw data, throwing out any read that contained adapters or uncalled bases, had a mean Phred below 15, or lacked an exact constant-primer or identifier match. COPE v1.2.5 was used to merge the high-quality paired reads, and each unique nucleotide sequence was defined as a clonotype. Clonotypes were aligned to IMGT TRBV, TRBD and TRBJ reference segments using MiTCR v1.1. Only V-J combinations with frequency above 0.0001, covering 98% to 99.2% of repertoires, were analysed. A TCS score was defined as the ratio between F50 (clonal expansion) and ExV (chaos), using BLOSUM62-based TCRdist between CDR3 peptides within each V-J. Welch's t-statistics and random forest reduced 500 to 650 V-J features to 10 to 15, which were used in a naive Bayes classifier (R e1071). The similarity between thyroid and blood repertoires was quantified using the Morisita-Horn index. Using fastp at Q25 and MiXCR, TCRdb reprocessed the public reads and kept productive beta chains. Every CDR3 protein is listed once, alongside the most common genes and DNA of its rows. TCRdb, rather than the study authors, made the V and J calls. The sample table contains 610,000 or so distinct CDR3 sequences; only one count was recorded for just over 45% of them. The ten largest make up roughly 7.7% of the sample.

Stable Graves' hyperthyroidism was defined as no progression to ophthalmopathy during 18 months of follow-up. Hyperthyroidism patients were aged 18 to 65 years and newly diagnosed, with disease duration of less than 2 months. Patients with uncontrolled infections, other autoimmune diseases, pregnancy or lactation were excluded. Diagnoses were established on the basis of clinical symptoms, serum thyroxine and TRAb, thyroid ultrasound, and orbital computed tomography. Total RNA was extracted with Trizol reagent, and quality was checked on an Agilent 2100 Bioanalyzer. This clonotype has a count of ten or more. It lacks a known antigen. Nothing much larger sits one base from this clone, and base qualities are not available. The sequencing input was peripheral blood or thyroid tissue (not recorded which). The receptor was derived from a woman aged 18-30 years with Graves' hyperthyroidism.

The CDR3: CSVEVGTLDPQYF. The DNA reads TGCAGCGTTGAAGTGGGGACCCTCGACCCGCAGTATTTT. The rearrangement combines TRBV29-1 with TRBJ2-3; the D segment may tentatively be TRBD1 or TRBD2, each giving 5 matched bases. Between the V and J ends, shortened by 1 base and 10 bases respectively, the junction contains 15 bases. From a lookup of the germline V gene, CDR1 and CDR2 are SQVTM and ANQGSEA. From cysteine to phenylalanine, the CDR3 is 13 amino acids long. CDR3 DNA only is kept here, 39 bases in frame from base 1.